This T cell receptor beta chain was profiled in a study of blood T cells in healthy people across ages. Trimming at V came to 5 bases and at J to 3 bases, leaving 6 bases not matched to a gene. The CDR3 sequence is 13 residues long. Germline loops: CDR1 GTSNPN, CDR2 SVGIG (reference sequence). Findings and caveats of the study: Diversity estimates drawn from one million T cells were deemed underestimates. Donors of long life had a larger count of naive CD4+ cells and greater diversity than aged donors.

It was with a sample-barcoded 5' primer and a J-beta primer mix that a second PCR of about 6 to 11 cycles was run. TCRdb passed the 5' RACE reads through MiXCR, listing each CDR3 protein once. Here the sample spans about a million distinct CDR3 sequences, 35% to 40% being singletons. Only one count was recorded for this clonotype. The antigen is undetermined. PBMCs numbering at least 7 million were isolated per sample. This sequence originates from a man aged 18 to 30 in good health. The chain employs TRBV30 and TRBJ1-1, with TRBD1 matching over 7 bases. Sequencing was done on a sample of blood. The CDR3 loop reads CAWRDRADTEAFF. CDR3 sequence (DNA): TGTGCCTGGCGCGACAGGGCCGACACTGAAGCTTTCTTT.